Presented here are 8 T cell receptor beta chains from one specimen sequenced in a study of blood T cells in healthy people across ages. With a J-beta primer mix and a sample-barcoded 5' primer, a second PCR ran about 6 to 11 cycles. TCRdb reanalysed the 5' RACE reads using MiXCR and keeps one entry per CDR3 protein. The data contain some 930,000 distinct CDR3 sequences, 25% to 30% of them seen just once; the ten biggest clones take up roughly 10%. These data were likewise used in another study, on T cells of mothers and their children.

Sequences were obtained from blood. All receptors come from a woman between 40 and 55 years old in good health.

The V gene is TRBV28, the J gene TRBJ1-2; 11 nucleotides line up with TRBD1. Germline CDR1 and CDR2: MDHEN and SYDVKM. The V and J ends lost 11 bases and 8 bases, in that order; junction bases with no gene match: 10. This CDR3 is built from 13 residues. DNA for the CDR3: TGTGCCCGCTGGACAGGGGGCACGGGAGGCTACACCTTC. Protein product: CARWTGGTGGYTF.

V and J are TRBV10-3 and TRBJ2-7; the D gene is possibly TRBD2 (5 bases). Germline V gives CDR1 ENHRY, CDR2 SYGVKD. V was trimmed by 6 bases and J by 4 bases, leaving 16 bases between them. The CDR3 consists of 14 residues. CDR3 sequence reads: CAIRPEGSGYEQYF. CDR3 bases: TGTGCCATCAGACCCGAAGGGTCGGGATACGAGCAGTACTTC.

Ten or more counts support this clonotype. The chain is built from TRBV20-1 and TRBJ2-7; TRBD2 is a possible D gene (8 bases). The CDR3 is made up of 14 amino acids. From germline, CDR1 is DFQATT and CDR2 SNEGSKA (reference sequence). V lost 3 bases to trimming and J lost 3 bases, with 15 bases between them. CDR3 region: CSASSGDSGYEQYF. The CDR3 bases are TGCAGTGCTAGTAGCGGGGACAGTGGCTACGAGCAGTACTTC.

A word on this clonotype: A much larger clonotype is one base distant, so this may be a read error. The CDR3 coding sequence is TGCAGTTGTAAACAGGGAGGGCGTTACGAGCAGTACTTC. Amino acid sequence: CSCKQGGRYEQYF. This chain uses TRBV20-1 with TRBJ2-4; possibly TRBD2 for D (7 bases). Near its end, the DNA agrees better with TRBJ2-7, so the J call may be wrong. This CDR3 has 13 residues. CDR1 and CDR2 (germline): DFQATT, SNEGSKA (reference sequence).

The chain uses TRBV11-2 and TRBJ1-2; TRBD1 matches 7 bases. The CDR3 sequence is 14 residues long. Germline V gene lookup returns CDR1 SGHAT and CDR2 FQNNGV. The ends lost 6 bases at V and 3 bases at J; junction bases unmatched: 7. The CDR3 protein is CASREQGRYYGYTF. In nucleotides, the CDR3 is TGTGCCAGCAGGGAACAGGGGCGGTACTATGGCTACACCTTC.

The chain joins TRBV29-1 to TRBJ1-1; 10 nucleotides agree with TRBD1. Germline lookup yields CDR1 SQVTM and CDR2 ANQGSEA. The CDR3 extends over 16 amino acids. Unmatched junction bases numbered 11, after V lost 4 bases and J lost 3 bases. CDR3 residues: CSVGGMGQGPDTEAFF. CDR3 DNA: TGCAGCGTTGGTGGTATGGGACAGGGGCCTGACACTGAAGCTTTCTTT.

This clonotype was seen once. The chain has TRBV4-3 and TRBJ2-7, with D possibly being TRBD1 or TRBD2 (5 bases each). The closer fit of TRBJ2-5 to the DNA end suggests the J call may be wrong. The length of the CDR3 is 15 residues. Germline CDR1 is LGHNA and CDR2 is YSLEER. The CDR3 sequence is CASSQGTRSDVTQYF. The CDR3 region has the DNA TGCGCCAGCAGCCAGGGGACCAGGAGCGATGTGACCCAGTACTTC.

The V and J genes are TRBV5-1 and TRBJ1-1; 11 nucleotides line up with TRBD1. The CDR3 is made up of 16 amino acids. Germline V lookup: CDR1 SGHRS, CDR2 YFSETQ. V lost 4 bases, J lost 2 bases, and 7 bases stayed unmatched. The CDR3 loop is CASSTGTGGGNTEAFF. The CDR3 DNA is TGCGCCAGCAGCACTGGGACAGGGGGGGGAAACACTGAAGCTTTCTTT.